Below are 19 T cell receptor beta chains sequenced from a single sample in a study of T cells in Graves' hyperthyroidism and ophthalmopathy. Amplification of TCR beta CDR3 regions was performed using RNA transcripts as template. HTBI primers were used for first-round RT-PCR of the TCR CDR3. MiXCR, applied by TCRdb to the multiplex PCR reads, yields one record per CDR3 protein. The table includes about 560,000 distinct CDR3 sequences, about 43% detected once. The sample taken for sequencing was peripheral blood or thyroid tissue (not recorded which). These receptors were taken from a woman aged 18 to 35 with Graves' hyperthyroidism.

This clonotype is a singleton in its sample. An end of the junction differs from the germline gene, which may be a read error. The V and J genes are TRBV7-3 and TRBJ1-2; no reliable D call. The CDR3 is made up of 16 amino acids. Germline V gene data show CDR1 as SGHTA and CDR2 as FQGTGA. CDR3 region: CASSQDGRADRRGYTF. DNA for the CDR3: TGCGCCAGCAGCCAAGATGGTAGGGCAGATCGAAGAGGCTACACCTTC.

This clonotype was counted ten times or more. The chain uses TRBV15 and TRBJ2-5, with D perhaps matching TRBD2 (6 bases). Germline assignment: CDR1 LNHNV and CDR2 YYDKDF (reference sequence). Trimming removed 4 bases from V and 5 bases from J, with 17 bases in between. The CDR3 runs 15 residues. The CDR3 sequence is CATSIRGAPSETQYF. CDR3 DNA: TGTGCCACCAGCATCCGCGGGGCCCCATCGGAGACCCAGTACTTC.

This clonotype was found many times. One end of the junction is discordant with germline, which a read error may explain. The chain combines TRBV5-1 with TRBJ1-1, with D possibly matching TRBD1 (5 bases). CDR3 size: 11 residues. The germline V gene has CDR1 SGHRS and CDR2 YFSETQ. In DNA form, the CDR3 reads TGTGCCAGCAGCTTGGGGGGTGAAGCTTTCTTT. Protein product: CASSLGGEAFF.

The chain recombines TRBV10-3 with TRBJ2-7; D remains ambiguous. Germline V gene sequence: CDR1 ENHRY, CDR2 SYGVKD. The length of the CDR3 is 14 residues. Trimming stripped 4 bases from V and 0 bases from J, with 10 bases between. The CDR3 region has the DNA TGTGCCATCAGTGGGAAATCTTTCTCCTACGAGCAGTACTTC. It translates to CAISGKSFSYEQYF.

J is TRBJ1-1 and V is TRBV2, with D perhaps TRBD1 (6 bases). The germline gives CDR1 SNHLY, CDR2 FYNNEI. The V gene lost 7 bases and the J gene lost 0 bases, with 12 bases spanning the gap. The CDR3 contains 14 residues. CDR3 sequence: CASKQGPMNTEAFF. The CDR3 coding sequence is TGTGCCAGCAAACAGGGACCGATGAACACTGAAGCTTTCTTT.

This clonotype came up once. V gene TRBV7-2 combines with J gene TRBJ1-3; D gene ambiguous. Per germline, CDR1 SGHTA and CDR2 FQGNSA. This CDR3 has 12 residues. Trimming removed 6 bases from V and 7 bases from J, with 10 bases in between. In DNA, the CDR3 is TGTGCCAGCAGGACCCTGGTGAACACCATATATTTT. It is translated as CASRTLVNTIYF.

This clonotype came up once. This chain uses TRBV7-6 with TRBJ2-7, with 7 bases lining up with TRBD2. Per the germline V gene, CDR1 is SGHVS and CDR2 is FNYEAQ. The CDR3 contains 15 residues. V gave up 6 bases and J gave up 1 base; unmatched junction bases: 9. In nucleotides, the CDR3 is TGTGCCAGCAGGGGAGGGGCTAGCAATTCCTACGAGCAGTACTTC. Translating gives CASRGGASNSYEQYF.

This clonotype was detected ten times or more. The chain recombines TRBV25-1 with TRBJ2-5; D perhaps matches TRBD2 (5 bases). CDR3 length: 14 amino acids. V was shortened by 8 bases and J by 3 bases, with 16 bases between the two germline ends. Germline V CDR1 and CDR2: MGHDK, SYGVNS. DNA of the CDR3: TGTGCCAGCGCCCCACGGGATATCGAAGAGACCCAGTACTTC. Translation gives CASAPRDIEETQYF.

The CDR3 DNA follows: TGTGCCAGCAGTGTATCGGGACAGAACTATGGCTACACCTTC. Its protein is CASSVSGQNYGYTF. The chain employs TRBV25-1 and TRBJ1-2, with 7 bases matching TRBD1. Germline V gene lookup returns CDR1 MGHDK and CDR2 SYGVNS. The CDR3 contains 14 residues. V shed 4 bases and J 2 bases; nucleotides not matched to a gene: 4.

For this clonotype: Compared with germline, one end of the junction differs, possibly owing to a read error. The chain is built from TRBV7-3 and TRBJ1-5; D may be TRBD1 (6 bases). Looked up from germline, CDR1 is SGHTA and CDR2 is FQGTGA. The CDR3 is 14 amino acids. This CDR3 reads CASSQNRDNQPQHF. DNA of the CDR3: TGCGCCAGCAGCCAAAACAGGGACAATCAGCCCCAGCATTTT.

This sequence joins TRBV2 and TRBJ1-5; no reliable D call. CDR3 length: 14 residues. Trimming pared 1 base from V and 4 bases from J, leaving 8 bases between. CDR1 is SNHLY and CDR2 is FYNNEI in the germline V gene. The CDR3 reads CASSEGLINQPQHF. The CDR3 DNA follows: TGTGCCAGCAGTGAAGGGCTGATAAATCAGCCCCAGCATTTT.

This rearrangement joins TRBV9 to TRBJ2-2, with D possibly being TRBD1 (5 bases). This CDR3 contains 16 residues. The germline gives CDR1 SGDLS, CDR2 YYNGEE. The V and J ends lost 0 bases and 3 bases respectively, with 12 bases between them. The CDR3 is CASSVGRQLYTGELFF. The CDR3 DNA is TGTGCCAGCAGCGTAGGTCGACAGTTGTACACCGGGGAGCTGTTTTTT.

The chain joins TRBV7-9 to TRBJ2-2; D unclear. The ends were cut back, 7 bases at V and 1 base at J, with 16 bases in the middle. This CDR3 has 16 residues. Germline V gene data show CDR1 as SEHNR and CDR2 as FQNEAQ (reference sequence). CDR3 bases: TGTGCCAGCACCAGAGTCCGAGTACGGAACACCGGGGAGCTGTTTTTT. It specifies CASTRVRVRNTGELFF.

This clonotype has a count of ten or more. The chain is built from TRBV2 and TRBJ1-5; D remains unclear. The CDR3 spans 14 residues. Germline CDR1 reads SNHLY; CDR2 reads FYNNEI. The germline V and J ends were trimmed by 5 bases and 6 bases, with 14 bases remaining between them. The DNA of the CDR3 is TGTGCCAGCAGTCCTAGCCAGGCGACTCAGCCCCAGCATTTT. Protein: CASSPSQATQPQHF.

This clonotype was seen repeatedly, ten times or more. V usage is TRBV7-3 and J usage is TRBJ1-1, with TRBD1 matching over 7 bases. This CDR3 comprises 13 residues. Germline-derived CDR1 and CDR2 are SGHTA and FQGTGA. After removal of 4 bases from V and 4 bases from J, the junction contained 3 bases not matched to a gene. This CDR3 is CASSSQGTTEAFF. CDR3 nucleotides: TGTGCCAGCAGCTCACAGGGGACCACTGAAGCTTTCTTT.

This clonotype has a count of ten or more. CDR3 nucleotides: TGTGCCATCACCCAGGCAGCGAACACTGAAGCTTTCTTT. Its protein product is CAITQAANTEAFF. This sequence joins TRBV10-3 and TRBJ1-1; D uncertain. Trimming removed 7 bases from V and 1 base from J, with 10 bases in between. The CDR3 runs to 13 residues. From germline, CDR1 is ENHRY and CDR2 SYGVKD.

With regard to this clonotype: One junction end disagrees with the germline gene, perhaps due to a read error. This chain uses TRBV7-2 with TRBJ1-1; D is perhaps TRBD1 (6 bases). The CDR3 is made up of 13 amino acids. Germline CDR1 reads SGHTA; CDR2 reads FQGNSA. The CDR3 here is CASSSQGNAEAFF. For the CDR3, the DNA is TGTGCCAGCAGTTCCCAGGGGAACGCTGAAGCTTTCTTT. Filled out from reference TRBV7-2 and TRBJ1-1, the complete variable domain reads GAGVSQSPSNKVTEKGKDVELRCDPISGHTALYWYRQSLGQGLEFLIYFQGNSAPDKSGLPSDRFSAERTGGSVSTLTIQRTQQEDSAVYLCASSSQGNAEAFFGQGTRLTVV.

The chain combines TRBV29-1 with TRBJ1-2; TRBD1 agrees at 8 bases. CDR1 and CDR2 (germline): SQVTM, ANQGSEA. The CDR3 covers 14 residues. V dropped 8 bases and J dropped 9; count of bases not matched to a gene: 17. The CDR3 region is CSILTGDGVESYTF. The CDR3 DNA sequence: TGCAGCATCCTGACAGGGGATGGGGTCGAAAGCTACACCTTC.

This clonotype was recorded many times. The rearrangement uses TRBV2 and TRBJ2-7, with 15 positions matching TRBD2. With V trimmed by 8 bases and J by 6 bases, 5 bases remained unmatched. The CDR3 sequence is 14 residues long. Germline CDR1 SNHLY, CDR2 FYNNEI. The CDR3 DNA is TGTGCCAGCTGGGGACTAGCGGGAGGACGCGAGCAGTACTTC. Amino acid sequence: CASWGLAGGREQYF.